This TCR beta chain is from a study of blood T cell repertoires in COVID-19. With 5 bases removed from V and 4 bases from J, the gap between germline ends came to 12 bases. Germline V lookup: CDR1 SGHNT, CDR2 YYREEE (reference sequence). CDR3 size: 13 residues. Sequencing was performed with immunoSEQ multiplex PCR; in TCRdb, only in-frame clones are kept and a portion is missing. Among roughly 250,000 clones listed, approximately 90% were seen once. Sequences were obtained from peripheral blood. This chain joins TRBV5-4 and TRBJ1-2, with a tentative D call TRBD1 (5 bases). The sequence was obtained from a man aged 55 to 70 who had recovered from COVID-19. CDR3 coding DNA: TGTGCCAGCAGAATTGCTGGGGCCTATGGCTACACCTTC. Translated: CASRIAGAYGYTF.